This paragraph covers one T cell receptor (beta chain) sequence. Antigen: not known. This record comes from a study of T-cell memory formation after mild COVID-19. Study-level background: Each donor largely had its own TCR clusters.

Using constant-segment primers, 5'RACE produced TCR alpha and TCR beta cDNA libraries carrying sample barcodes and UMIs. TCRdb independently ran MiXCR on the 5' RACE reads; one entry per CDR3 protein. The sample shows under 300,000 distinct CDR3 sequences, 8.2% of them seen only once. Findings and caveats of the study: Cross-reactive memory appears to have joined, as suggested by some responding clones showing up in pre-infection memory. Day 15 to 85 contractors were CD4/CD8 balanced; later expanders leaned CD4+.

The germline gives CDR1 MRHNA, CDR2 SNTAGT. The V end was cut by 0 bases, the J end by 9 bases, with 12 bases between. CDR3 length: 15 amino acids. This clonotype was obtained from a young man who had mild COVID-19 (a few samples of this study predate the infection). Cell type and time point are not known. Sequencing was carried out using PBMCs or a T cell subset sorted from them (not recorded which). V gene TRBV6-4 combines with J gene TRBJ1-6; D is uncertain. CDR3 region: CASSDSGGPGSPLHF. The CDR3 nucleotides are TGTGCCAGCAGTGACTCCGGCGGACCCGGTTCACCCCTCCACTTT.